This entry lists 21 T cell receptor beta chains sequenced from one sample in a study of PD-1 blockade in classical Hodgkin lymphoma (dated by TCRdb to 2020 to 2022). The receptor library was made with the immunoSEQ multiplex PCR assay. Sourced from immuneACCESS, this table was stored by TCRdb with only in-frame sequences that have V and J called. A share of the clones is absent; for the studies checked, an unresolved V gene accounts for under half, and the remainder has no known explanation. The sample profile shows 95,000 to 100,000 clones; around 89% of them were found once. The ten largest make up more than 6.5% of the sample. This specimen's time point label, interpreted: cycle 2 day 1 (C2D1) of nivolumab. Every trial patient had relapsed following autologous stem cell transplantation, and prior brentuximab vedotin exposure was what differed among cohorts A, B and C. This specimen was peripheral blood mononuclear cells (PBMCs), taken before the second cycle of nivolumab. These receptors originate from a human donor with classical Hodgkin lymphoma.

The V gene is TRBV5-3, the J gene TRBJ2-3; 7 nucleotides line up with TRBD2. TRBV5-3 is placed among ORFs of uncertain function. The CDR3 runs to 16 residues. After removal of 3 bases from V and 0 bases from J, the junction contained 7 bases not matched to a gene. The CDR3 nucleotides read TGTGCCAGAAGCTCGCGGACTAGTCCCAGCACAGATACGCAGTATTTT. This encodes CARSSRTSPSTDTQYF.

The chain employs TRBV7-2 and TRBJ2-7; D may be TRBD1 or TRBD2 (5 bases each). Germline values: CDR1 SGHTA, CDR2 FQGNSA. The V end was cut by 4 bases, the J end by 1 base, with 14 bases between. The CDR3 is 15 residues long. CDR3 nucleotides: TGTGCCAGCAGCTCCTGGGCAGGGAGTTCCTACGAGCAGTACTTC. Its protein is CASSSWAGSSYEQYF.

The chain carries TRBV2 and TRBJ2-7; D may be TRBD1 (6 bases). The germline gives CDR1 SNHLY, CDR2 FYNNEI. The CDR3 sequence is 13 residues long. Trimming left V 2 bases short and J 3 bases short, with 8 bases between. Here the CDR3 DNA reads TGTGCCAGCAGTGAACAGGGGAACTACGAGCAGTACTTC. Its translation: CASSEQGNYEQYF.

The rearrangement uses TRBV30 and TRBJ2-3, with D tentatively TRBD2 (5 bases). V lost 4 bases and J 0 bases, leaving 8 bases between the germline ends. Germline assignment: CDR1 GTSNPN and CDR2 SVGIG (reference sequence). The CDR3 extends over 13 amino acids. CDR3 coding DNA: TGTGCCTGGAACCTAGCTAGCACAGATACGCAGTATTTT. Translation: CAWNLASTDTQYF.

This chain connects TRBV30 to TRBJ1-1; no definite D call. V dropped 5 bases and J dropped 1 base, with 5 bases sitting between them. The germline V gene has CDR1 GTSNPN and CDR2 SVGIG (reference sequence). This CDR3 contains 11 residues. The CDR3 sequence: CAWGPNTEAFF. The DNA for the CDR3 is TGTGCCTGGGGACCGAACACTGAAGCTTTCTTT.

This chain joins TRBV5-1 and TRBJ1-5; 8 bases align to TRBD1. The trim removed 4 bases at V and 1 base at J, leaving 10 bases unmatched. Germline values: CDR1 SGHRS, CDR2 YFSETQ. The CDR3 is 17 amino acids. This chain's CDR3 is CASSLNPRDRSNQPQHF. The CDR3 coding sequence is TGCGCCAGCAGCCTAAACCCCCGGGACAGGAGCAATCAGCCCCAGCATTTT.

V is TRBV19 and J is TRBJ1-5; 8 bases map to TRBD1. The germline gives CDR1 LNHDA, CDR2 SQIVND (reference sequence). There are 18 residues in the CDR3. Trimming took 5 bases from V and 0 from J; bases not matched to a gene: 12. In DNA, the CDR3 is TGTGCCAGTAGTTACGACCGGGACAGGTTAGATAGCAATCAGCCCCAGCATTTT. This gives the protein CASSYDRDRLDSNQPQHF. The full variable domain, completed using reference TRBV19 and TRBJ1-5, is DGGITQSPKYLFRKEGQNVTLSCEQNLNHDAMYWYRQDPGQGLRLIYYSQIVNDFQKGDIAEGYSVSREKKESFPLTVTSAQKNPTAFYLCASSYDRDRLDSNQPQHFGDGTRLSIL.

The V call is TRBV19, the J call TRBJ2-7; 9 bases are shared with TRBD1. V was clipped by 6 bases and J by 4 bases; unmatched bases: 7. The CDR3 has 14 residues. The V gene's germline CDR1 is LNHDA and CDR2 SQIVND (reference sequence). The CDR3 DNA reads TGTGCCAGTAGCCCGGACAGGGGAAGGTACGAGCAGTACTTC. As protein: CASSPDRGRYEQYF. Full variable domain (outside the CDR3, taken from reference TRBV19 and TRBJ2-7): DGGITQSPKYLFRKEGQNVTLSCEQNLNHDAMYWYRQDPGQGLRLIYYSQIVNDFQKGDIAEGYSVSREKKESFPLTVTSAQKNPTAFYLCASSPDRGRYEQYFGPGTRLTVT.

The CDR3 DNA follows: TGTGCCATCAGCCTCCCTAGCGGGGGGACCGGGGAGCTGTTTTTT. This translates into CAISLPSGGTGELFF. V and J are TRBV10-3 and TRBJ2-2; 11 bases fit TRBD2. The CDR3 contains 15 residues. Looked up from germline, CDR1 is ENHRY and CDR2 is SYGVKD. With V trimmed by 6 bases and J by 5 bases, 5 bases remained unmatched.

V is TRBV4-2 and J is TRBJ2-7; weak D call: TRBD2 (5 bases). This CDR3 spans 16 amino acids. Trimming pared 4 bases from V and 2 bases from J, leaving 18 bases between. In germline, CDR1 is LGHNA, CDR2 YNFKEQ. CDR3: CASSPPHPGITYEQYF. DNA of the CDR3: TGTGCCAGCAGCCCCCCTCATCCCGGGATTACCTACGAGCAGTACTTC.

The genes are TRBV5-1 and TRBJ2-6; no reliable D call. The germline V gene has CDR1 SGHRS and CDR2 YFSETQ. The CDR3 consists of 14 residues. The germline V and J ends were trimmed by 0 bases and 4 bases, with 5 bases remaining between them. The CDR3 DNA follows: TGCGCCAGCAGCTTGGTGCCGGGGGCCAACGTCCTGACTTTC. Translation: CASSLVPGANVLTF.

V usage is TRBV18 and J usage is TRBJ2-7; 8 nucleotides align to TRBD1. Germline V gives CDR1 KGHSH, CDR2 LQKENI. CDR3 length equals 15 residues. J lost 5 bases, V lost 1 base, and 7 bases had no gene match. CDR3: CASSPLEDRVNEQYF. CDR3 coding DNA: TGTGCCAGCTCACCACTTGAGGACAGGGTCAACGAGCAGTACTTC.

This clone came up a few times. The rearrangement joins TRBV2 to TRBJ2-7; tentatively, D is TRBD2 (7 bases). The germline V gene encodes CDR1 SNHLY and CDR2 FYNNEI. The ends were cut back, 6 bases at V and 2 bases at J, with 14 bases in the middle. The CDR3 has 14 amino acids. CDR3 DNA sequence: TGTGCCAGCAGACAATCGGGGGGCCCCTACGAGCAGTACTTC. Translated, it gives CASRQSGGPYEQYF.

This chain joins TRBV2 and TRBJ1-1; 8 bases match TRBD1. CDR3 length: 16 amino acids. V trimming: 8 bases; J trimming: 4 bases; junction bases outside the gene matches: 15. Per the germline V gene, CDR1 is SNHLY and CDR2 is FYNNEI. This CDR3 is CASVTHWTGTRTEAFF. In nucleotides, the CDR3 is TGTGCCAGCGTAACTCATTGGACAGGGACGCGCACTGAAGCTTTCTTT.

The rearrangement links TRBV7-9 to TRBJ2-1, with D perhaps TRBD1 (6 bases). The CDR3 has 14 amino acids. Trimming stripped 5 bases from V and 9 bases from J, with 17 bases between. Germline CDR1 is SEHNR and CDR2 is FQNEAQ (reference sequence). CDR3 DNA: TGTGCCAGCAGCACCTCGACAGGTCGGGGTGAGCAGTTCTTC. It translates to CASSTSTGRGEQFF.

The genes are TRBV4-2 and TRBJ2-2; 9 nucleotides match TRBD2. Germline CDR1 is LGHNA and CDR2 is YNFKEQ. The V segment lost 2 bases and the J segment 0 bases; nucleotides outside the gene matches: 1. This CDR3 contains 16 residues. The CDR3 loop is CASSQIAGANTGELFF. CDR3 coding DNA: TGTGCCAGCAGCCAAATAGCGGGGGCGAACACCGGGGAGCTGTTTTTT.

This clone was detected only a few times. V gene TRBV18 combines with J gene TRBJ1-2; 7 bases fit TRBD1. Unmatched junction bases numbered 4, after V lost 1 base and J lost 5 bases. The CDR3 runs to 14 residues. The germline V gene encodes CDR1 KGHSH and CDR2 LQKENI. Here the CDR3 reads CASSPRDRRYGYTF. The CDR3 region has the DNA TGTGCCAGCTCACCACGGGACAGACGATATGGCTACACCTTC. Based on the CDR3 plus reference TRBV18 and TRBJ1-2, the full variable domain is NAGVMQNPRHLVRRRGQEARLRCSPMKGHSHVYWYRQLPEEGLKFMVYLQKENIIDESGMPKERFSAEFPKEGPSILRIQQVVRGDSAAYFCASSPRDRRYGYTFGSGTRLTVV.

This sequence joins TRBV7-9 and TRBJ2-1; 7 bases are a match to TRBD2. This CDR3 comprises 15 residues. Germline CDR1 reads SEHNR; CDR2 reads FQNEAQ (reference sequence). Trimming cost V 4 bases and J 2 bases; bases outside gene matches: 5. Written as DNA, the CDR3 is TGTGCCAGCAGCTACCGACTAGCCCCCTACAATGAGCAGTTCTTC. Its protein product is CASSYRLAPYNEQFF.

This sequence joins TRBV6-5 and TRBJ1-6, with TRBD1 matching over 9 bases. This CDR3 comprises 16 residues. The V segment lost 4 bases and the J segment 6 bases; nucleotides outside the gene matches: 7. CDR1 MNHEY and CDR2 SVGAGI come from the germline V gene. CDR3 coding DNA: TGTGCCAGCAGTTGGTTCCGGGACAGGGCTAATTCACCCCTCCACTTT. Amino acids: CASSWFRDRANSPLHF.

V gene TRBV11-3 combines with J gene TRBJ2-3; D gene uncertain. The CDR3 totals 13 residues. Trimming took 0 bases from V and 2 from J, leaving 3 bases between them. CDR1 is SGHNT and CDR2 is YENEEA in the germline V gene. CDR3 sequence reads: CASSLEDTDTQYF. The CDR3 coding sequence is TGTGCCAGCAGCTTAGAAGACACAGATACGCAGTATTTT.

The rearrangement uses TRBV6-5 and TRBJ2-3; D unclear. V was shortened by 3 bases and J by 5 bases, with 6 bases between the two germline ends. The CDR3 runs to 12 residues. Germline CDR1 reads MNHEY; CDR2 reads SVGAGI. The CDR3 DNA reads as TGTGCCAGCAGTTATGTGGGAGATACGCAGTATTTT. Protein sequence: CASSYVGDTQYF.